The 12 T cell receptor beta chains below were found in one sample sequenced in a study of T-cell reconstitution after alpha-beta-depleted transplantation in children. Unique molecular identifiers featured in how the TCRbeta library was prepared. Via MiXCR, TCRdb re-called the PCR reads, giving one row per CDR3 protein. Among 230,000 or so distinct CDR3 sequences listed, roughly a tenth were seen once. Sequencing used PBMCs from the stem cell graft donor, obtained from the stem cell graft. Receptor source: a human donor who donated a stem cell graft to a child with SCID.

Many counts were recorded for this clonotype. This chain connects TRBV12-3 or TRBV12-4 to TRBJ1-5; 7 nucleotides align to TRBD1. The CDR3 totals 12 residues. J gave up 5 bases and V 9 bases, and 4 bases lay outside the gene matches. CDR3 DNA: TGTGCCAGTACGACAGGGCATCAGCCCCAGCATTTT. It translates to CASTTGHQPQHF.

There are many counts of this clonotype. The chain recombines TRBV5-1 with TRBJ2-1, with 8 bases fitting TRBD2. This CDR3 has 15 amino acids. V shed 2 bases and J 8 bases; nucleotides not matched to a gene: 9. Germline lookup yields CDR1 SGHRS and CDR2 YFSETQ. This CDR3 is CASSFSGVPTHEQFF. The CDR3 nucleotides read TGCGCCAGCAGCTTTAGCGGGGTCCCGACACATGAGCAGTTCTTC.

As regards this clonotype: The junction departs from germline at one end; a sequencing error may be responsible. The gene calls are TRBV9 and TRBJ2-7, with 11 bases identical to TRBD2. The CDR3 length is 14 residues. Germline CDR1 and CDR2: SGDLS and YYNGEE. As DNA, the CDR3 is TGTGCCAGCAGCCTAGCGGGGGGCCCCTACGAGCCGTACTTC. This encodes CASSLAGGPYEPYF.

In its sample, this clonotype was seen many times. This chain joins TRBV6-5 and TRBJ2-7; no firm D call. Trimming removed 0 bases at V and 2 bases at J, with 14 bases between. CDR1 is MNHEY and CDR2 is SVGAGI in the germline V gene. The CDR3 loop spans 16 amino acids. CDR3 sequence: CASSYSTGQRPYEQYF. Written as DNA, the CDR3 is TGTGCCAGCAGTTACTCGACGGGCCAGCGCCCCTACGAGCAGTACTTC.

This clonotype was counted ten times or more. The chain is built from TRBV5-1 and TRBJ1-1; tentative D call: TRBD1 (5 bases). The CDR3 spans 14 residues. Germline V lookup: CDR1 SGHRS, CDR2 YFSETQ. The V end was cut by 4 bases, the J end by 4 bases, with 14 bases between. The CDR3 bases are TGCGCCAGCAGCGCCGGGGGATTCGGCACTGAAGCTTTCTTT. This encodes CASSAGGFGTEAFF.

This clonotype was observed many times. The genes are TRBV12-3 or TRBV12-4 and TRBJ2-7; 9 positions match TRBD1. Trimming took 4 bases from V and 1 from J; bases not matched to a gene: 8. This CDR3 has 16 amino acids. CDR3 region: CASSWGPGQGSYEQYF. Written as DNA, the CDR3 is TGTGCCAGCAGTTGGGGACCGGGACAGGGATCCTACGAGCAGTACTTC.

This clonotype was observed many times. J is TRBJ1-5 and V is TRBV5-1; 7 positions agree with TRBD1. The CDR3 loop spans 15 amino acids. V was pared by 1 base and J by 0 bases, with 1 base of the junction left unmatched. Germline CDR1 and CDR2: SGHRS and YFSETQ. The CDR3 sequence: CASSLTGDSNQPQHF. DNA of the CDR3: TGCGCCAGCAGCTTGACAGGGGATAGCAATCAGCCCCAGCATTTT.

This clonotype was seen many times. This chain links TRBV24-1 with TRBJ1-2, with 9 bases aligning to TRBD1. The CDR3 runs 14 residues. V was pared by 4 bases and J by 7 bases, with 6 bases of the junction left unmatched. The V gene's germline CDR1 is KGHDR and CDR2 SFDVKD. CDR3 bases: TGTGCCACCAGTGAATCACAGGGGGCTGGTGGCTACACCTTC. Protein product: CATSESQGAGGYTF.

This clonotype was seen many times. This chain uses TRBV6-2 or TRBV6-3 with TRBJ1-1, with TRBD1 matching 11 bases. The germline V gene encodes CDR1 MNHEY and CDR2 SVGEGT. The junction had 3 bases not matched to a gene; V was cut back by 0 bases and J by 6 bases. The CDR3 is 15 residues long. The CDR3 sequence: CASSYSPGQGAEAFF. Here the CDR3 DNA reads TGTGCCAGCAGTTACTCTCCGGGACAGGGGGCTGAAGCTTTCTTT.

The rearrangement joins TRBV28 to TRBJ1-2; possible D gene TRBD1, 5 bases. V was trimmed by 10 bases and J by 0 bases, leaving 24 bases between them. Per the germline V gene, CDR1 is MDHEN and CDR2 is SYDVKM. The CDR3 is 17 residues long. This chain's CDR3 is CAISPGTGNNANYGYTF. In nucleotides, the CDR3 is TGTGCCATCAGCCCCGGGACCGGCAACAATGCTAACTATGGCTACACCTTC.

There are many counts of this clonotype. The rearrangement joins TRBV7-9 to TRBJ2-5, with TRBD1 identical over 8 bases. Looked up from germline, CDR1 is SEHNR and CDR2 is FQNEAQ (reference sequence). The V segment lost 3 bases and the J segment 5 bases; nucleotides outside the gene matches: 8. This CDR3 is 15 amino acids long. Written as DNA, the CDR3 is TGTGCCAGCAGCTTCCTCAGGGGGCGGCCTGAGACCCAGTACTTC. Its translation: CASSFLRGRPETQYF.

The chain joins TRBV20-1 to TRBJ1-2, with D possibly TRBD1 on 6 matching bases. Germline CDR1 DFQATT, CDR2 SNEGSKA (reference sequence). This CDR3 comprises 19 residues. V was cut by 0 bases and J by 5 bases, with 28 bases left in between. The chain's CDR3 is CSARDLGGESEEIQYGYTF. The CDR3 DNA follows: TGCAGTGCTAGAGATCTAGGGGGGGAGTCTGAGGAGATTCAATATGGCTACACCTTC.